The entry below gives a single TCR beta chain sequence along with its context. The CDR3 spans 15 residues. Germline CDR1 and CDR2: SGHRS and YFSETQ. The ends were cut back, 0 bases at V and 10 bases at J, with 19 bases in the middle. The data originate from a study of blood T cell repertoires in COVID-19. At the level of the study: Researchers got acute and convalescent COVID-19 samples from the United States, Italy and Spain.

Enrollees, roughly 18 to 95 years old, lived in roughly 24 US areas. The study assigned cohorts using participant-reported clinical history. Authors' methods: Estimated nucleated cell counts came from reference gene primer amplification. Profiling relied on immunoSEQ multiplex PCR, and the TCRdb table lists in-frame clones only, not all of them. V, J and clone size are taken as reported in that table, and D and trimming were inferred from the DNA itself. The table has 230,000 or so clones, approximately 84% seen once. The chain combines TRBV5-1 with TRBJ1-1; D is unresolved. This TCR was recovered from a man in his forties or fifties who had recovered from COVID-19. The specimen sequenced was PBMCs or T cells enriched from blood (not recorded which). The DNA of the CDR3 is TGCGCCAGCAGCTTGGACTCTCGGGTGGGGAGTGGAGCTTTCTTT. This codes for CASSLDSRVGSGAFF.